This TCR beta chain is drawn from a study of early T cells in non-severe SARS-CoV-2 infection. Overall study: Chains were not paired, and sequencing was done on bulk RNA from unsorted whole blood.

CDR1 and CDR2 (germline): KGHDR, SFDVKD. Trimming shortened V by 5 bases and J by 2 bases, and 6 bases separated the two germline ends. This CDR3 comprises 13 residues. TCRdb redid the calling of the 5' RACE reads with MiXCR, one entry per CDR3 protein. The table lists roughly 34,000 distinct CDR3 sequences, approximately 6.9% of them singletons. This receptor was identified in an adult who was a healthcare worker with PCR-confirmed SARS-CoV-2 infection or an uninfected control (not recorded which). The input for sequencing was whole blood, taken at baseline. The rearrangement joins TRBV24-1 to TRBJ2-1; either TRBD1 or TRBD2 may supply D (5 bases each). The CDR3, as DNA: TGTGCCACCAGTGCGGGGCCCTACAATGAGCAGTTCTTC. It yields the protein CATSAGPYNEQFF.